A selection of T cell receptor beta chains follows, all from one sample in a study of neoadjuvant anti-PD-1 for oral cavity cancer. Sequenced by immunoSEQ multiplex PCR; TCRdb stores in-frame clones only, minus some. The sample records about 14,000 clones, less than 85% being singletons. The specimen was PBMCs, collected before nivolumab (anti-PD-1) treatment. These receptors were obtained from a person aged 40-85 years with oral cavity squamous cell carcinoma. Each CDR3 is given without its conserved first and last residue.

len	v_gene	CDR3aa
11	TRBV5-1	ASMGTNTGELF
12	TRBV9	ASSRTEIGSPLH
12	TRBV4-1	ASSQEGAQETQY
13	TRBV5-6	ASSLDRGSYNEQF
13	TRBV6-1	ASSAERGGNQPQH
11	TRBV5-1	ASSSVGDYGYT
13	TRBV7-3	ASSSSGRRTDTQY
11	TRBV29-1	SVAGGAYNEQF
10	TRBV19	ASSGQGNTIY
16	TRBV6-1	ASSGSQGSLGGNQPQH
12	TRBV10-1	ASGTSGNTGELF
16	TRBV5-1	ASSFYFGTRLNTGELF
12	TRBV2	ASKAVKVDNEQF
12	TRBV19	ASSPSTGKSIQY
13	TRBV6-5	ASRLAGGLRETQY
13	TRBV7-2	ASSLAGGPAGELF
11	TRBV7-3	ASSPDRGNSYT
14	TRBV5-4	ASSLGDSGGPDTQY
14	TRBV10-2	ASSGAGGGTGNTIY
17	TRBV11-2	ASSVTSANTGLSSYEQY
13	TRBV27	ASSLAPGGWTEAF
12	TRBV9	ASSSGVEATGYT
11	TRBV30	AWSGGVQETQY
14	TRBV28	ASSAHTGQAGNTIY
12	TRBV6-5	ASSPDGTNTEAF
13	TRBV5-1	ASSLGAGGGTEAF
12	TRBV10-1	ASSDGFGTDTQY
10	TRBV29-1	SVESTAPSHT
16	TRBV9	ASSVGLAGTSGANVLT
13	TRBV7-2	ASSPPGTGAETQY
11	TRBV6-6	ASTHLGDYGYT
12	TRBV5-4	ASSLVGTGATGP
13	TRBV19	ASSTGTGNTGELF
14	TRBV29-1	SVEGPEGGFVDTQY
11	TRBV28	ASRGGAARGYT
13	TRBV9	ASSGPPPTTSGYT
13	TRBV11-3	ASSLRGSGGNEQF
13	TRBV28	ASSFRQTGAYEQY
12	TRBV27	ASSWGGPDTEAF
16	TRBV28	ASSPQLQDRRAKNIQY
11	TRBV7-2	ASSQWKDTEAF
14	TRBV16	ASSQLPSGSSYEQY
15	TRBV27	ASSLYPPGLAKDTQY
13	TRBV6-5	ASRGGTTTRTTQY
11	TRBV10-1	ASRLGPTDTQY
12	TRBV5-1	ASSLGAGGDEQF
12	TRBV7-9	ASSLGAANTEAF
12	TRBV25-1	ASRSQGGNQPQH
11	TRBV27	ASSLSALNEAF
12	TRBV5-1	ASAGTDRPYEQY
12	TRBV2	ASSGQVSNYGYT
15	TRBV7-8	ASSYPPGQQLNQPQH
10	TRBV2	ASRGALNEQF
11	TRBV14	ASSPAPNSPLH
10	TRBV6-5	ASSRGRTEAF
12	TRBV29-1	SVGGQLLTDTQY
13	TRBV7-2	ASSFDRSTNEKLF
13	TRBV27	ASTPTGDLNSPLH
10	TRBV2	ASKPNTDTQY